This TCR beta chain was obtained from a study of shared clonotypes between healthy human individuals. Method: immunoSEQ multiplex PCR; TCRdb's copy keeps in-frame clones and lacks some. This sample has about 2 million clones; approximately 94% occur once, and the top ten carry 0.85% to 1.3%. Naive CD8 isolation took CD45RO-negative cells positively selected for CCR7 and excluded terminally differentiated effector memory CD45RA+ cells. Donors included only healthy HIV-negative adults lacking recent acute infections or vaccinations. Germline CDR1 reads MRHNA; CDR2 reads SNTAGT. J gave up 4 bases and V 0 bases, and 3 bases lay outside the gene matches. The length of the CDR3 is 15 residues.

Source material: naive CD8+ T cells sorted from blood. The origin of this receptor is a man between 18 and 35 years old in good health. V usage is TRBV6-4 and J usage is TRBJ2-1; TRBD2 aligns across 7 bases. The CDR3 sequence is CASSDSIAGYNEQFF. The CDR3 DNA follows: TGTGCCAGCAGTGACTCGATAGCGGGTTACAATGAGCAGTTCTTC.